This T cell receptor (beta chain) was profiled in a study of T-cell reconstitution after alpha-beta-depleted transplantation in children. Library preparation (for TCRbeta) was performed with unique molecular identifiers. TCRdb independently ran MiXCR on the PCR reads; one entry per CDR3 protein. Here the sample spans 350,000 to 450,000 distinct CDR3 sequences, approximately 12% being singletons. Trimming stripped 2 bases from V and 9 bases from J, with 13 bases between. This CDR3 contains 13 residues. The germline V gene has CDR1 SGHTA and CDR2 FQGNSA. Only a few counts were recorded for this clonotype.

The rearrangement uses TRBV7-2 and TRBJ1-2; the D gene is possibly TRBD1 (5 bases). This clonotype was sampled from a human donor who donated a stem cell graft to a child with Fanconi anemia. Sequenced here: PBMCs, sampled from the stem cell graft. CDR3 bases: TGTGCCAGCAGCTTACAGGTCCGGGGGAGCTACACCTTC. Translation: CASSLQVRGSYTF.